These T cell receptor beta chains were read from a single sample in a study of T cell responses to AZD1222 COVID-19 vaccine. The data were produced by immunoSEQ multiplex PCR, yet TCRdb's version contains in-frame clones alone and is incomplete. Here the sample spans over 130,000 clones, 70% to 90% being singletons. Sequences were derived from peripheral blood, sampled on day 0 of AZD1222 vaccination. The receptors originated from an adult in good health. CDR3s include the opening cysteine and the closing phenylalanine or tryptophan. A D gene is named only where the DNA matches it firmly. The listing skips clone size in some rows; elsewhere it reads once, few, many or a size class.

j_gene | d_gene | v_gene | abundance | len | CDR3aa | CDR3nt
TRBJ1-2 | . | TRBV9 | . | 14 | CASSVESSGTSYTF | TGTGCCAGCAGCGTAGAAAGTTCGGGGACGAGCTACACCTTC
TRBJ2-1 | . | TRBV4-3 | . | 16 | CASSYRDFLSYNEQFF | TGCGCCAGCAGCTATAGGGACTTCCTTTCCTACAATGAGCAGTTCTTC
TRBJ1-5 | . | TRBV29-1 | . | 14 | CSVDIGYSNQPQHF | TGCAGCGTTGATATAGGGTATAGCAATCAGCCCCAGCATTTT
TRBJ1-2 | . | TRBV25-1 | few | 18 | CASSEIEGARGTYKGYTF | TGTGCCAGCAGTGAAATAGAGGGCGCGAGAGGGACGTACAAGGGCTACACCTTC
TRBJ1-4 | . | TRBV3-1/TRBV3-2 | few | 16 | CASSPTWGTGDEKLFF | TGTGCCAGCAGCCCCACCTGGGGGACTGGCGATGAAAAACTGTTTTTT
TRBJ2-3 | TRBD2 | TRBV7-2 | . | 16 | CASSLAAGGTGDTQYF | TGTGCCAGCAGCTTAGCTGCGGGAGGAACGGGGGATACGCAGTATTTT
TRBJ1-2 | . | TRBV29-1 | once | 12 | CSVEAGGLGYTF | TGCAGCGTTGAAGCGGGGGGGCTTGGCTACACCTTC
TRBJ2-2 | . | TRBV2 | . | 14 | CASSGASNTGELFF | TGTGCCAGCAGTGGGGCTTCGAACACCGGGGAGCTGTTTTTT
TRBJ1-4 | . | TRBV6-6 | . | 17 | CASRRRNISATNEKLFF | TGTGCCAGCAGACGAAGGAACATCTCCGCAACTAATGAAAAACTGTTTTTT
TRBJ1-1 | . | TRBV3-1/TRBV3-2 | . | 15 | CASSQEQVVNTEAFF | TGTGCCAGCAGCCAAGAACAGGTCGTGAACACTGAAGCTTTCTTT
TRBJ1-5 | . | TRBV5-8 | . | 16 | CASRTAPDRAYQPQHF | TGTGCCAGCAGGACAGCTCCGGACAGAGCCTATCAGCCCCAGCATTTT
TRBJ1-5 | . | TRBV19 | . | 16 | CASSPSRGAKNQPQHF | TGTGCCAGTAGTCCCTCTCGGGGGGCCAAAAATCAGCCCCAGCATTTT
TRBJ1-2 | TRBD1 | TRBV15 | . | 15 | CATSRERGREDGYTF | TGTGCCACCAGCAGAGAAAGGGGGCGAGAGGATGGCTACACCTTC
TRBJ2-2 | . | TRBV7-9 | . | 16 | CASNPRSGELDGELFF | TGTGCCAGCAACCCCCGTTCGGGAGAGCTGGACGGGGAGCTGTTTTTT
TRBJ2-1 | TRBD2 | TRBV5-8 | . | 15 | CASSPGTSGYNEQFF | TGTGCCAGCAGCCCGGGGACTAGCGGCTACAATGAGCAGTTCTTC
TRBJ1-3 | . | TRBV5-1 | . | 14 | CASSVGTAGNTIYF | TGCGCCAGCAGCGTAGGGACTGCTGGAAACACCATATATTTT
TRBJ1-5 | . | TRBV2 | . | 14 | CASTLGEGGQPQHF | TGTGCCAGCACCTTGGGCGAGGGGGGACAGCCCCAGCATTTT
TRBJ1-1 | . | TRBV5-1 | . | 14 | CASSSQGTNTEAFF | TGCGCCAGCAGCTCCCAGGGGACGAACACTGAAGCTTTCTTT
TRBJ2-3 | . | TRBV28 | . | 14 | CASSLAGIVDTQYF | TGTGCCAGCAGTTTGGCGGGGATTGTAGATACGCAGTATTTT
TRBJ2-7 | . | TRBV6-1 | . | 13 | CASSERWVDEQYF | TGTGCCAGCAGTGAACGCTGGGTCGACGAGCAGTACTTC
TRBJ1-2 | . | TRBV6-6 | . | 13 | CASRLLFNYGYTF | TGTGCCAGCAGACTCTTGTTTAACTATGGCTACACCTTC
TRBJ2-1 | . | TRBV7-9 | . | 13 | CASSRELGNEQFF | TGTGCCAGCAGCCGGGAGTTGGGCAATGAGCAGTTCTTC
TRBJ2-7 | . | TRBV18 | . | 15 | CASSPDGTSLTRQYF | TGTGCCAGCTCACCTGACGGGACAAGTCTTACTCGGCAGTACTTC
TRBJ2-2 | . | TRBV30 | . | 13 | CAWKGSGSGELFF | TGTGCCTGGAAAGGCAGTGGTTCCGGGGAGCTGTTTTTT
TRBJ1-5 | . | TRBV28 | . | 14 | CASSINRSSQPQHF | TGTGCCAGCAGTATTAACAGATCTTCTCAGCCCCAGCATTTT
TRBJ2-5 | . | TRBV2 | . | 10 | CASRQETQYF | TGTGCCAGCAGACAAGAGACCCAGTACTTC
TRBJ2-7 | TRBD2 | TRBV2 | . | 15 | CASSVGREGGYEQYF | TGTGCCAGCAGTGTTGGGCGGGAGGGAGGCTACGAGCAGTACTTC
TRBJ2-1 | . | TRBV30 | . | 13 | CAWSPSQLNEQFF | TGTGCCTGGAGTCCCAGTCAACTCAATGAGCAGTTCTTC
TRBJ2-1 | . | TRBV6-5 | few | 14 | CASSYSEFGNEQFF | TGTGCCAGCAGTTACTCGGAGTTCGGCAATGAGCAGTTCTTC